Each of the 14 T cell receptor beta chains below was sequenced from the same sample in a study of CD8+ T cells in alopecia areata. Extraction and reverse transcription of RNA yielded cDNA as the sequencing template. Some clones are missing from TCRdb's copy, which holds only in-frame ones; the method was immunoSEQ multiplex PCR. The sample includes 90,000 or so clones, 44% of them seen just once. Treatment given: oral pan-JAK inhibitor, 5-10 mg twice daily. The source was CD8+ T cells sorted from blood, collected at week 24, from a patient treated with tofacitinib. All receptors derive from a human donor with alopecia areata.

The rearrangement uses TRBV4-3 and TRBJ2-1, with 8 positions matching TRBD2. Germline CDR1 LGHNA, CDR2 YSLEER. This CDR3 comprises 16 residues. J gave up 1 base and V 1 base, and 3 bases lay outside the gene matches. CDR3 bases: TGCGCCAGCAGCCAAGTGGCGGGAGGATCCTACAATGAGCAGTTCTTC. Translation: CASSQVAGGSYNEQFF.

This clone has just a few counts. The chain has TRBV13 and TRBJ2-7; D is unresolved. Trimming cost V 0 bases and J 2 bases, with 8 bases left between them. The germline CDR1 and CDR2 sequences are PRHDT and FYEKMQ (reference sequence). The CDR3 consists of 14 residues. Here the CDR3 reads CASSLGRSTYEQYF. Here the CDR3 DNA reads TGTGCCAGCAGCTTAGGACGCTCGACCTACGAGCAGTACTTC.

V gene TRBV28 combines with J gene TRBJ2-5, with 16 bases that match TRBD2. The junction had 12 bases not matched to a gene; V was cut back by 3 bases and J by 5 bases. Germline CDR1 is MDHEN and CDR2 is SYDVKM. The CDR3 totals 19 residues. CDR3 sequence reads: CASSFSPGTSGRALETQYF. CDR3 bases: TGTGCCAGCAGTTTCTCCCCGGGGACTAGCGGGAGGGCCCTCGAGACCCAGTACTTC.

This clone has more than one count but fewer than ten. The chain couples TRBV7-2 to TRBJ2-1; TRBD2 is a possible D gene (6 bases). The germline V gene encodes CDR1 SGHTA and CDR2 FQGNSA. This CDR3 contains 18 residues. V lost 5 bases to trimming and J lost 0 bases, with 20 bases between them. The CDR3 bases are TGTGCCAGCAGCCTCCGCAACGACGGGAGAAGCTCCTACAATGAGCAGTTCTTC. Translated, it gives CASSLRNDGRSSYNEQFF.

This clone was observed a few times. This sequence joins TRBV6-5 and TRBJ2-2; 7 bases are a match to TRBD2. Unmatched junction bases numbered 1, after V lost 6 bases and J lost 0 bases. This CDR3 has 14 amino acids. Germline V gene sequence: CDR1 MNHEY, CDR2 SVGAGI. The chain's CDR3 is CASRTSANTGELFF. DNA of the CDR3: TGTGCCAGCAGAACTAGCGCGAACACCGGGGAGCTGTTTTTT.

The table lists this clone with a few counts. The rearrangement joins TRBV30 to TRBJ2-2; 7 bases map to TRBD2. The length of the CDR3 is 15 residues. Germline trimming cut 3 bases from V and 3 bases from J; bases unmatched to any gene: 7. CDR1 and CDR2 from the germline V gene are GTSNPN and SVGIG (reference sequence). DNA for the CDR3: TGTGCCTGGAGAAGTGGTCTAGCGGACACCGGGGAGCTGTTTTTT. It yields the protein CAWRSGLADTGELFF.

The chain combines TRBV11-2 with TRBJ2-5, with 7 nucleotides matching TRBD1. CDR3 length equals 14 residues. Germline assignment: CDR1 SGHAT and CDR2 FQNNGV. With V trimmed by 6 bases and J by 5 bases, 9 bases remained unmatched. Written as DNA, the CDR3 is TGTGCCAGCAGGCAAACAGGGGCCGGGGAGACCCAGTACTTC. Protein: CASRQTGAGETQYF. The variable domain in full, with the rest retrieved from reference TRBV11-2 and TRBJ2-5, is EAGVAQSPRYKIIEKRQSVAFWCNPISGHATLYWYQQILGQGPKLLIQFQNNGVVDDSQLPKDRFSAERLKGVDSTLKIQPAKLEDSAVYLCASRQTGAGETQYFGPGTRLLVL.

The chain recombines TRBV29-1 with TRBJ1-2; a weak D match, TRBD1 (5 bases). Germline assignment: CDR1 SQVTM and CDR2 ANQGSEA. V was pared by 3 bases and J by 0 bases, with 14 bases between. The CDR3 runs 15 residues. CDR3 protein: CSVEGEGSTNYGYTF. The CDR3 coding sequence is TGCAGCGTTGAGGGGGAGGGTTCGACTAACTATGGCTACACCTTC.

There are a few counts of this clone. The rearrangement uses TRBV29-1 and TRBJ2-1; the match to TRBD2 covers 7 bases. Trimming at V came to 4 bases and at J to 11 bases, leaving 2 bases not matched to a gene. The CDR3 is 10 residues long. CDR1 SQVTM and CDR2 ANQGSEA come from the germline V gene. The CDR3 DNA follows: TGCAGCGTTGCTAGCGGAAAGCAGTTCTTC. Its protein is CSVASGKQFF.

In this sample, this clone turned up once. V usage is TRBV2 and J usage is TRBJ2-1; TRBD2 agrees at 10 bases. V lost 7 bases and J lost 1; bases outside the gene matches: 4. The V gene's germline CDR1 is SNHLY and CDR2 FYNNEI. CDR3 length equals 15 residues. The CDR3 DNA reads TGTGCCAGCAAACTAGCGGGAAATTCCTACAATGAGCAGTTCTTC. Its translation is CASKLAGNSYNEQFF.

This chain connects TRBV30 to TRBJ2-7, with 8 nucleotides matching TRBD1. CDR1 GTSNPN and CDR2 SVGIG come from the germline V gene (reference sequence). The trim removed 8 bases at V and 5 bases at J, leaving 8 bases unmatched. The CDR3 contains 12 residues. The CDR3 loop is CATWRTGHEQYF. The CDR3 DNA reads TGTGCCACTTGGAGGACAGGGCACGAGCAGTACTTC. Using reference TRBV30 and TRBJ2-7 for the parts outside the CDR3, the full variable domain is SQTIHQWPATLVQPVGSPLSLECTVEGTSNPNLYWYRQAAGRGLQLLFYSVGIGQISSEVPQNLSASRPQDRQFILSSKKLLLSDSGFYLCATWRTGHEQYFGPGTRLTVT.

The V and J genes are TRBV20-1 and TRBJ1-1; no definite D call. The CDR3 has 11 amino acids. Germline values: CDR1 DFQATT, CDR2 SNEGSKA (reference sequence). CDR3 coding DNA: TGCAGCGCACTCTTGAACACTGAAGCTTTCTTT. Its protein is CSALLNTEAFF.

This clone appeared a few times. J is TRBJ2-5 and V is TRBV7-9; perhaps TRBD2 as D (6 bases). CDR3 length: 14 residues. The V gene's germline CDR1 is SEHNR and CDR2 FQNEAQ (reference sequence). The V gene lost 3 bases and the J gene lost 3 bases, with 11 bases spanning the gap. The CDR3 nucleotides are TGTGCCAGCAGCTTCTCCGGCGGGAAAGAGACCCAGTACTTC. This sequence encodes CASSFSGGKETQYF.

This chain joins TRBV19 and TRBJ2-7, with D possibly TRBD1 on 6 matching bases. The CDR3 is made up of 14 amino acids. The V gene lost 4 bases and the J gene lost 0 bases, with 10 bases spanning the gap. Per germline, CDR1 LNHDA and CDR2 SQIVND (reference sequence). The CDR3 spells CASSTRDTSYEQYF. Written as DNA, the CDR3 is TGTGCCAGTAGTACCCGGGACACCTCCTACGAGCAGTACTTC. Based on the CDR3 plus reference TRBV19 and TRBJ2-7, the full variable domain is DGGITQSPKYLFRKEGQNVTLSCEQNLNHDAMYWYRQDPGQGLRLIYYSQIVNDFQKGDIAEGYSVSREKKESFPLTVTSAQKNPTAFYLCASSTRDTSYEQYFGPGTRLTVT.